The sequence of this TCR beta chain was determined in a study of OX40 agonist ivuxolimab in advanced cancers. Study at large: Prior checkpoint blockade (anti-PD-1, anti-PD-L1 or anti-CTLA-4) was permitted; around 40% had it. Study-wide points: Partly responding patients at 0.1-3.0 mg/kg showed some of the smallest clonal expansion. With doses of 0.1 to 3.0 mg/kg, CD4+ and CD8+ blood T cells had undergone clonal expansion by week 6.

Note on this clone: Its target is unknown.

Germline CDR1 is SGHTA and CDR2 is FQGTGA. The CDR3 consists of 15 residues. Trimming took 5 bases from V and 3 from J, leaving 15 bases between them. Data came from immunoSEQ multiplex PCR; TCRdb stores just in-frame clones and leaves some out. The sample consists of some 77,000 clones, about four fifths of them appearing once. Specimen: CD4+ or CD8+ T cells sorted from blood, collected in a trial of the OX40 agonist ivuxolimab. The source of this sequence is an adult with an advanced solid tumor such as melanoma, head and neck, liver or kidney cancer. V usage is TRBV7-3 and J usage is TRBJ2-3; D is possibly TRBD1 or TRBD2 (6 bases each). The DNA of the CDR3 is TGTGCCAGCAGCCTTAGTAGGGGGGCGACAGATACGCAGTATTTT. This gives the protein CASSLSRGATDTQYF.